This passage covers 23 T cell receptor beta chains from one sample sequenced in a study of T cells after yellow fever vaccination. One entry per CDR3 protein, called by TCRdb with MiXCR from the 5' RACE reads. In the table there are roughly 6,100 distinct CDR3 sequences, 6.5% of which are singletons. Sequenced here: PBMCs, either bulk or a sorted T-cell subset (CD4+, CD8+, memory, or dextramer-sorted; not recorded which), sampled more than 14 days after the first yellow fever vaccination. Receptor source: a man aged 18 to 29 who received the YFV17D yellow fever vaccine.

This chain uses TRBV3-1 with TRBJ1-2; TRBD1 matches 9 bases. J was trimmed by 3 bases and V by 0 bases; bases with no gene match: 5. Germline V lookup: CDR1 LGHDT, CDR2 YNNKEL (reference sequence). This CDR3 comprises 16 residues. The CDR3 region is CASSQDLRTGDYGYTF. CDR3 DNA: TGTGCCAGCAGCCAAGACTTGAGGACAGGGGACTATGGCTACACCTTC.

Comments on this clonotype: This sequence may be a read error, since a much larger clone differs from it by one base. The chain carries TRBV5-4 and TRBJ1-6; unclear D gene. Germline CDR1 and CDR2: SGHNT and YYREEE (reference sequence). The CDR3 spans 16 residues. The CDR3 sequence: CASSLKGGGYNSRLHF. CDR3 nucleotide sequence: TGTGCCAGCAGCTTGAAAGGCGGTGGCTATAATTCACGCCTCCACTTT.

In this sample, this clonotype turned up many times. The rearrangement joins TRBV6-5 to TRBJ1-5; D uncertain. From germline, CDR1 is MNHEY and CDR2 SVGAGI. Trimming removed 0 bases at V and 0 bases at J, with 6 bases between. CDR3 size: 15 residues. Written as DNA, the CDR3 is TGTGCCAGCAGTTACTCAGGCGGTAGCAATCAGCCCCAGCATTTT. This translates into CASSYSGGSNQPQHF.

The sample holds many counts of this clonotype. The chain links TRBV20-1 to TRBJ2-3; D not certain. Per germline, CDR1 DFQATT and CDR2 SNEGSKA (reference sequence). The germline V and J ends were trimmed by 6 bases and 1 base, with 17 bases remaining between them. CDR3 length: 15 residues. Written as DNA, the CDR3 is TGCAGTGCGGTCCCCAGAACCTGGGGCACAGATACGCAGTATTTT. It codes for CSAVPRTWGTDTQYF.

This clonotype appeared many times. The rearrangement joins TRBV6-1 to TRBJ1-5, with D possibly TRBD1 on 5 matching bases. Deletions cut 6 bases from V and 5 bases from J, with 14 bases between. The CDR3 loop spans 14 amino acids. Germline CDR1 reads MNHNS; CDR2 reads SASEGT. The CDR3, as DNA: TGTGCCAGCAGACCATCGGGGGGACATCAGCCCCAGCATTTT. Its translation is CASRPSGGHQPQHF.

This clonotype was observed many times. This rearrangement joins TRBV10-2 to TRBJ1-2; D unresolved. Per germline, CDR1 WSHSY and CDR2 SAAADI. Trimming pared 3 bases from V and 3 bases from J, leaving 5 bases between. This CDR3 region has 12 residues. DNA of the CDR3: TGCGCCAGCAGTGACGGGTACTATGGCTACACCTTC. Translated: CASSDGYYGYTF.

In this sample, this clonotype turned up many times. V usage is TRBV11-3 and J usage is TRBJ2-1; D is perhaps TRBD1 (5 bases). V lost 5 bases and J lost 0, with 11 bases in between. Germline-derived CDR1 and CDR2 are SGHNT and YENEEA. The CDR3 length is 15 residues. Written as DNA, the CDR3 is TGTGCCAGCAGCGGCAGGGAAAGCTCCTACAATGAGCAGTTCTTC. It encodes CASSGRESSYNEQFF.

This clonotype was counted at least ten times. This chain links TRBV12-3 or TRBV12-4 with TRBJ1-6, with 10 bases that match TRBD1. There are 16 residues in the CDR3. Trimming at V came to 5 bases and at J to 5 bases, leaving 6 bases not matched to a gene. The CDR3 region is CASSQRGQGNNSPLHF. The CDR3 DNA sequence: TGTGCCAGCAGTCAGAGGGGACAGGGGAATAATTCACCCCTCCACTTT.

The table lists this clonotype with many counts. The chain uses TRBV12-3 or TRBV12-4 and TRBJ2-7; D might be TRBD2 (6 bases). Trimming cost V 6 bases and J 7 bases, with 16 bases left between them. The CDR3 consists of 13 residues. CDR3 coding DNA: TGTGCCAGCAGGGGGGACTCCTACGGGGAGCAGTACTTC. Translating it yields CASRGDSYGEQYF.

This clonotype occurred a few times. The chain is built from TRBV13 and TRBJ2-3; 12 nucleotides agree with TRBD1. Germline CDR1 PRHDT, CDR2 FYEKMQ (reference sequence). Losses at the gene ends were 6 bases for V and 6 bases for J; bases not matched to a gene: 7. CDR3 length: 15 residues. Here the CDR3 DNA reads TGTGCCAGCAGGCGTCGGGACAGGGGGCCTGATACGCAGTATTTT. Amino acids: CASRRRDRGPDTQYF.

Ten or more counts support this clonotype. The rearrangement uses TRBV11-2 and TRBJ2-1, with TRBD2 matching over 8 bases. V lost 2 bases to trimming and J lost 7 bases; unmatched junction nucleotides: 16. The CDR3 contains 18 residues. Germline loops: CDR1 SGHAT, CDR2 FQNNGV. This CDR3 reads CASSLFRTSGLMGNEQFF. CDR3 coding DNA: TGTGCCAGCAGCTTATTTCGTACTAGCGGTCTTATGGGTAATGAGCAGTTCTTC.

This clonotype is labeled as medium-sized (0.01 to 0.1%). The genes are TRBV6-6 and TRBJ2-2; no definite D call. Germline CDR1 is MNHNY and CDR2 is SVGAGI (reference sequence). Between the trimmed V and J ends, which lost 1 base and 7 bases, there was a span of 7 bases. CDR3 length equals 13 residues. This CDR3 reads CASSYFSSGELFF. DNA for the CDR3: TGTGCCAGCAGTTACTTCAGTAGCGGGGAGCTGTTTTTT.

In this sample, this clonotype turned up many times. This chain's CDR3 is CASSSGSKLYYGYTF. The CDR3 nucleotides are TGTGCCAGCAGCTCCGGGTCCAAACTATACTATGGCTACACCTTC. This rearrangement joins TRBV12-3 or TRBV12-4 to TRBJ1-2; D unresolved. The CDR3 covers 15 residues. Trimming took off 6 bases at V and 3 bases at J, with 17 bases between the two ends.

This clonotype appeared many times. The chain carries TRBV12-3 or TRBV12-4 and TRBJ2-7; 8 bases are a match to TRBD1. J lost 4 bases, V lost 6 bases, and 8 bases had no gene match. CDR3 length: 14 amino acids. The CDR3 loop reads CASSTGTGFYEQYF. The CDR3 bases are TGTGCCAGCAGCACCGGGACAGGTTTTTACGAGCAGTACTTC.

Many counts were recorded for this clonotype. The chain carries TRBV11-2 and TRBJ2-2, with unresolved D. The V gene lost 6 bases and the J gene lost 8 bases, with 13 bases spanning the gap. This CDR3 is 13 amino acids long. Germline assignment: CDR1 SGHAT and CDR2 FQNNGV. The CDR3, as DNA: TGTGCCAGCAGGAAAATCGGGCGGGGGGAGCTGTTTTTT. Protein product: CASRKIGRGELFF.

At least ten counts were recorded for this clonotype. V and J are TRBV4-3 and TRBJ2-7; 7 nucleotides line up with TRBD1. Germline CDR1 is LGHNA and CDR2 is YSLEER. The CDR3 runs 17 residues. J gave up 3 bases and V 1 base, and 12 bases lay outside the gene matches. The CDR3 here is CASSQVGNRGRDYEQYF. DNA for the CDR3: TGCGCCAGCAGCCAAGTGGGAAACAGGGGAAGAGACTACGAGCAGTACTTC.

There are many counts of this clonotype. The chain carries TRBV5-1 and TRBJ1-4; no clear D. V was clipped by 2 bases and J by 5 bases, with 7 bases between them. This CDR3 region has 13 residues. The germline V gene has CDR1 SGHRS and CDR2 YFSETQ. CDR3 sequence (DNA): TGCGCCAGCAGCTTTCTCATGAATGAAAAACTGTTTTTT. Its protein product is CASSFLMNEKLFF.

This clonotype has at least ten counts. For the CDR3, the DNA is TGTGCCAGCAGCTTAAACGGCAGGAATTCACCCCTCCACTTT. Encoded protein: CASSLNGRNSPLHF. This chain connects TRBV7-2 to TRBJ1-6, with D unclear. The V end lost 2 bases, the J end lost 7 bases, and 9 bases lay between the germline ends. The CDR3 spans 14 residues. The germline CDR1 and CDR2 sequences are SGHTA and FQGNSA.

Many counts were recorded for this clonotype. V usage is TRBV7-2 and J usage is TRBJ2-5; D tentatively reads TRBD1 or TRBD2 (5 bases each). Trimming removed 6 bases at V and 5 bases at J, with 16 bases between. Germline assignment: CDR1 SGHTA and CDR2 FQGNSA. The CDR3 is 14 amino acids. The CDR3 loop is CASRIWEGTETQYF. CDR3 sequence (DNA): TGTGCCAGCAGGATATGGGAAGGGACGGAGACCCAGTACTTC.

This clonotype occurred many times. The V call is TRBV12-3 or TRBV12-4, the J call TRBJ1-1, with D hard to call. This CDR3 has 12 amino acids. Trimming pared 3 bases from V and 5 bases from J, leaving 7 bases between. In nucleotides, the CDR3 is TGTGCCAGCAGTTTGATCAGGACTGAAGCTTTCTTT. Its protein is CASSLIRTEAFF.

This clonotype was seen many times. The J gene is TRBJ2-3, the V gene TRBV29-1; 9 bases match TRBD1. V trimming: 7 bases; J trimming: 2 bases; junction bases outside the gene matches: 4. CDR1 is SQVTM, CDR2 ANQGSEA, per germline. The CDR3 has 13 residues. This chain's CDR3 is CSAGTGTTDTQYF. CDR3 DNA sequence: TGCAGCGCGGGGACAGGGACCACAGATACGCAGTATTTT.

This clonotype occurred many times. The chain has TRBV5-1 and TRBJ2-4; tentatively, D is TRBD1 (5 bases). The CDR3 length is 20 residues. V lost 4 bases, J lost 0 bases, and 26 bases lay in between. Germline loops: CDR1 SGHRS, CDR2 YFSETQ. The CDR3 coding sequence is TGCGCCAGCAGCGCGCTCGACAGCCCTCACTTAGACCTAGCCAAAAACATTCAGTACTTC. It translates to CASSALDSPHLDLAKNIQYF.

In this sample, this clonotype turned up many times. The chain has TRBV20-1 and TRBJ2-1; D might be TRBD2 (5 bases). Germline V gives CDR1 DFQATT, CDR2 SNEGSKA (reference sequence). Trimming removed 1 base from V and 5 bases from J, with 12 bases in between. CDR3 length: 14 amino acids. The CDR3 DNA follows: TGCAGTGCTAGAGGATTGCGGGCTAACAATGAGCAGTTCTTC. It translates to CSARGLRANNEQFF.